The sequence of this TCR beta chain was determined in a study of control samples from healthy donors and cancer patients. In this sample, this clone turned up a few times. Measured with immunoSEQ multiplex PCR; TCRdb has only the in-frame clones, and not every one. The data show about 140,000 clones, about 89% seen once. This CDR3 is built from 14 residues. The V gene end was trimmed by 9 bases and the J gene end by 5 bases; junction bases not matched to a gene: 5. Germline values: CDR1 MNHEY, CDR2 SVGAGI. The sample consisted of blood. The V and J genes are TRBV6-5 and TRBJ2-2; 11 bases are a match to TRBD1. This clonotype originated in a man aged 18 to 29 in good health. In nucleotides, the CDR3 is TGTGCCAGTCGACGGGACAGGGGGACCGGGGAGCTGTTTTTT. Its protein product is CASRRDRGTGELFF.